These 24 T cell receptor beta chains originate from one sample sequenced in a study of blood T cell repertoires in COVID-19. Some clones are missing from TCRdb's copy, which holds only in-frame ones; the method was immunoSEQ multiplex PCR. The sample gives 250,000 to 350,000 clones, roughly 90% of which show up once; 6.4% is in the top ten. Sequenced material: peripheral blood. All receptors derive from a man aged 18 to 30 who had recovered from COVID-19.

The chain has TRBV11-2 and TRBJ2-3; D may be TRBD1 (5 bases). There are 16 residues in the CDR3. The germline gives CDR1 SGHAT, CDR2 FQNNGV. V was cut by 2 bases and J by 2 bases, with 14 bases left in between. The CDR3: CASSLLGRHHTDTQYF. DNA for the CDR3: TGTGCCAGCAGCTTATTGGGGCGCCACCACACAGATACGCAGTATTTT.

As DNA, the CDR3 is TGTGCCAGCAGTCAATGGGACAGGGACTTGAATGAGCAGTTCTTC. Translating gives CASSQWDRDLNEQFF. J is TRBJ2-1 and V is TRBV7-2; TRBD1 matches at 9 bases. The CDR3 is made up of 15 amino acids. V was pared by 6 bases and J by 7 bases, with 10 bases of the junction left unmatched. In germline, CDR1 is SGHTA, CDR2 FQGNSA. Combining the CDR3 with reference TRBV7-2 and TRBJ2-1 gives the whole variable domain GAGVSQSPSNKVTEKGKDVELRCDPISGHTALYWYRQSLGQGLEFLIYFQGNSAPDKSGLPSDRFSAERTGGSVSTLTIQRTQQEDSAVYLCASSQWDRDLNEQFFGPGTRLTVL.

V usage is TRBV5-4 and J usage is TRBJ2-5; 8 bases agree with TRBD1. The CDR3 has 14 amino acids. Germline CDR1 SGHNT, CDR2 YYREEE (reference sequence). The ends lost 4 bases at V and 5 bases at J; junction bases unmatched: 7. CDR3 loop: CASSRPGQEETQYF. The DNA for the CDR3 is TGTGCCAGCAGCAGACCGGGACAGGAGGAGACCCAGTACTTC. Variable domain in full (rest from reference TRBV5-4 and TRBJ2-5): ETGVTQSPTHLIKTRGQQVTLRCSSQSGHNTVSWYQQALGQGPQFIFQYYREEENGRGNFPPRFSGLQFPNYSSELNVNALELDDSALYLCASSRPGQEETQYFGPGTRLLVL.

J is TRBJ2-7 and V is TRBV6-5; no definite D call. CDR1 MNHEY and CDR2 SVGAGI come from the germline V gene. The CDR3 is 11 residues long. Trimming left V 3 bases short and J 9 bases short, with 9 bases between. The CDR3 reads CASSYRSGQYF. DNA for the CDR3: TGTGCCAGCAGTTATCGGTCGGGGCAGTACTTC.

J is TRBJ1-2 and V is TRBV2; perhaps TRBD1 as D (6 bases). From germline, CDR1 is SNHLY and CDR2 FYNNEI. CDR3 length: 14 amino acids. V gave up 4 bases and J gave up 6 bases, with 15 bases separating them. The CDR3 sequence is CASSAVGGANGYTF. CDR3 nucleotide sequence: TGTGCCAGCAGTGCGGTTGGGGGCGCGAATGGCTACACCTTC. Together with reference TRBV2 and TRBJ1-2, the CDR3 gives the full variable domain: EPEVTQTPSHQVTQMGQEVILRCVPISNHLYFYWYRQILGQKVEFLVSFYNNEISEKSEIFDDQFSVERPDGSNFTLKIRSTKLEDSAMYFCASSAVGGANGYTFGSGTRLTVV.

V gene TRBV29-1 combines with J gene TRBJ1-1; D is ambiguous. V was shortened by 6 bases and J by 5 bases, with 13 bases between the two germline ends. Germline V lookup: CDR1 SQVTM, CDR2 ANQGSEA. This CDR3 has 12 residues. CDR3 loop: CSVAVMATEAFF. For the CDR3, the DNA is TGCAGCGTGGCCGTGATGGCAACTGAAGCTTTCTTT.

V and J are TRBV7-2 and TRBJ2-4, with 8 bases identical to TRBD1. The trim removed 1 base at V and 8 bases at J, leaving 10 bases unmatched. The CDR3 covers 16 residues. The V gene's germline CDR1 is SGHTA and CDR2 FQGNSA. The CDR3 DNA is TGTGCCAGCAGCTTAGTAGGCCAGGGGGCGGGGTACATTCAGTACTTC. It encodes CASSLVGQGAGYIQYF.

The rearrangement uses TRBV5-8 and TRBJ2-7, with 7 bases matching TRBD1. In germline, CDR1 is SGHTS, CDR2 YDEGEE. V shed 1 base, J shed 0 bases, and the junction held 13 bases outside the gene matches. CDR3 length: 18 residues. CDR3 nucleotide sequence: TGTGCCAGCAGCTTGCACAGGGGCGCATCGGACGGCTCCTACGAGCAGTACTTC. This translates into CASSLHRGASDGSYEQYF.

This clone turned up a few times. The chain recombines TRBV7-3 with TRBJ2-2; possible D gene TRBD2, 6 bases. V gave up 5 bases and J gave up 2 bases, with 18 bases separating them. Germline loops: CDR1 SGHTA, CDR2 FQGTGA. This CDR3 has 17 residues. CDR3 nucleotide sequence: TGTGCCAGCAGCCCGACGGGGGTAAGCGGAAACACCGGGGAGCTGTTTTTT. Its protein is CASSPTGVSGNTGELFF.

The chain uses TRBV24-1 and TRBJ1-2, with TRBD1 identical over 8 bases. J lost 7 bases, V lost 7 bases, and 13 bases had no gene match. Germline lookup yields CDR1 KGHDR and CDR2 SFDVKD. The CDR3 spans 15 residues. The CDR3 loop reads CATRKTKQGVSGYTF. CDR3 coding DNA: TGTGCCACCAGAAAAACAAAACAGGGGGTTAGTGGCTACACCTTC.

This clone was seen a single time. Here the CDR3 DNA reads TGTGCCAGTAGCCGGACAAGAGATTCACCCCTCCACTTT. It codes for CASSRTRDSPLHF. V is TRBV19 and J is TRBJ1-6; possible D gene TRBD1, 5 bases. The V end was cut by 6 bases, the J end by 8 bases, with 11 bases between. The CDR3 length is 13 residues. Looked up from germline, CDR1 is LNHDA and CDR2 is SQIVND (reference sequence).

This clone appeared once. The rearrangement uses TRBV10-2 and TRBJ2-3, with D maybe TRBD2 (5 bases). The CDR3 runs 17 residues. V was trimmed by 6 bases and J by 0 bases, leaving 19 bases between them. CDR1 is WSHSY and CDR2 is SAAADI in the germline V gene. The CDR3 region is CASRQAEGGTSTDTQYF. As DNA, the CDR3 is TGCGCCAGCAGACAAGCGGAAGGAGGAACTAGCACAGATACGCAGTATTTT.

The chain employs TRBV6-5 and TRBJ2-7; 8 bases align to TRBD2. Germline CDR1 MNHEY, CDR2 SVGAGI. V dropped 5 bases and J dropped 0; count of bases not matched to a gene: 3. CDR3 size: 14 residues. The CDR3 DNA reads TGTGCCAGCAGTCAGAGCGGGAGCTCCTACGAGCAGTACTTC. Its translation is CASSQSGSSYEQYF.

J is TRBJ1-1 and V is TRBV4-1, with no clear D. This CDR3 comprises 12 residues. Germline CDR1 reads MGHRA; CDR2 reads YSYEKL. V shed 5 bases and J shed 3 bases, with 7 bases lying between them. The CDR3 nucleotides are TGCGCCAGCAGCTGGCGGGACACTGAAGCTTTCTTT. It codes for CASSWRDTEAFF.

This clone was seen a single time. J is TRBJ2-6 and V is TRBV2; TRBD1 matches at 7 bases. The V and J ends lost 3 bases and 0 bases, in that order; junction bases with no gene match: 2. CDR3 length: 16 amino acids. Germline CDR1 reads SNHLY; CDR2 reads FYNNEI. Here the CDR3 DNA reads TGTGCCAGCAGTGAGGGACAGAGCTCTGGGGCCAACGTCCTGACTTTC. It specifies CASSEGQSSGANVLTF.

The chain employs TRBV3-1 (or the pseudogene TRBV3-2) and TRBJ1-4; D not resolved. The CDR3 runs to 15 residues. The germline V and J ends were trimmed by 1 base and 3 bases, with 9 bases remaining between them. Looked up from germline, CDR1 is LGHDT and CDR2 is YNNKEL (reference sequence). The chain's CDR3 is CASSQARGANEKLFF. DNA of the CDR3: TGTGCCAGCAGCCAAGCCCGGGGAGCTAATGAAAAACTGTTTTTT.

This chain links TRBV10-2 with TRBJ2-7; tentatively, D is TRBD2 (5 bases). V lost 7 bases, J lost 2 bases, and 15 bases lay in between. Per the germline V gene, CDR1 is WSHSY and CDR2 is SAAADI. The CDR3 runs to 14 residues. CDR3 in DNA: TGCGCCAGCACCCCGGGAATGCCTCCCTACGAGCAGTACTTC. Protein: CASTPGMPPYEQYF.

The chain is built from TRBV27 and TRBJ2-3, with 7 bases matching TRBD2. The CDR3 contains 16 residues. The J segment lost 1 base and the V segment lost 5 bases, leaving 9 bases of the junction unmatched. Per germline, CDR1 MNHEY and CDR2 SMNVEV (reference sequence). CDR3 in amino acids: CASSGTRGKGTDTQYF. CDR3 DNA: TGTGCCAGCAGTGGCACGCGGGGGAAGGGCACAGATACGCAGTATTTT.

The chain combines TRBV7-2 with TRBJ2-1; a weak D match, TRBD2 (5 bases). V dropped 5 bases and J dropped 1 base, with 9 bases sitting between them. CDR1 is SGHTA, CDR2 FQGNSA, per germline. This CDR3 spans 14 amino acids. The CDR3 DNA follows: TGTGCCAGCAGCCGGGAACGGTCCTACAATGAGCAGTTCTTC. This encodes CASSRERSYNEQFF.

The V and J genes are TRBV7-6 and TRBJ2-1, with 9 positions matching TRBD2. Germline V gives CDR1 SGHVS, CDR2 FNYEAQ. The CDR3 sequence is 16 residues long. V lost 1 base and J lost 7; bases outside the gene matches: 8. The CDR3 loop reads CASSLGVAGEGNEQFF. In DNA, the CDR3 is TGTGCCAGCAGCTTAGGAGTAGCGGGAGAGGGTAATGAGCAGTTCTTC.

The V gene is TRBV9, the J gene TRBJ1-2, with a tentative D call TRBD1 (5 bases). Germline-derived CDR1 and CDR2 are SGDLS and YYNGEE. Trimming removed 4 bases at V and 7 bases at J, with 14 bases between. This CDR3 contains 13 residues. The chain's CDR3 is CASSPIREGGYTF. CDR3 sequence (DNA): TGTGCCAGCAGCCCCATCAGGGAGGGTGGCTACACCTTC.

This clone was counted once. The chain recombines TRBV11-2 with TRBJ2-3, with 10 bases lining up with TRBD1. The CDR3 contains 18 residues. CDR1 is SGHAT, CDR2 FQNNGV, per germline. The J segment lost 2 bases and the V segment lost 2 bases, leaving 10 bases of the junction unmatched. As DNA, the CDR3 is TGTGCCAGCAGCTTACCCCTGACAGGGGGCCCCCCCACAGATACGCAGTATTTT. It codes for CASSLPLTGGPPTDTQYF.

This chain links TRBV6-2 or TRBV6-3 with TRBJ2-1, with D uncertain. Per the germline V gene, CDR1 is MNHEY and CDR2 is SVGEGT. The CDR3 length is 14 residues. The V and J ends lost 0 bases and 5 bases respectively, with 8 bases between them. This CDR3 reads CASSYSGENNEQFF. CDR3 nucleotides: TGTGCCAGCAGTTACTCTGGAGAAAACAATGAGCAGTTCTTC.

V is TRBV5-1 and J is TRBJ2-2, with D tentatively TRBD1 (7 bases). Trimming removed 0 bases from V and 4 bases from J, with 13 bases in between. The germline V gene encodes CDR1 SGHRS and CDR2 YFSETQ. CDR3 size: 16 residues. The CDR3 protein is CASSLGQGGRTGELFF. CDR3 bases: TGCGCCAGCAGCTTGGGTCAGGGGGGTCGCACCGGGGAGCTGTTTTTT.